This TCR beta chain originates from a study of neoadjuvant anti-PD-1 for oral cavity cancer. At the level of the study: Patients without progression got a fourth dose around day 43.

This clone was observed a few times. Antigen specificity is unknown. Study results and caveats: TCR analyses covered only a few patients per response group. Treg/Th17 ratio rose with pretreatment blood and fell with post-treatment tumor TCRbeta clonality.

TCRdb's table, derived via immunoSEQ multiplex PCR, lists solely in-frame clones and lacks some. The sample holds about 62,000 clones, more than 65% seen once. The CDR3 has 14 residues. Trimming stripped 4 bases from V and 3 bases from J, with 13 bases between. Germline lookup yields CDR1 SGHAT and CDR2 FQNNGV. The sequenced sample was PBMCs, obtained before nivolumab (anti-PD-1) treatment. The TCR sequence derives from a person between 35 and 79 years old with oral cavity squamous cell carcinoma. The rearrangement joins TRBV11-2 to TRBJ2-7; the D gene is possibly TRBD2 (5 bases). Here the CDR3 reads CASSSSPEGYEQYF. In DNA form, the CDR3 reads TGTGCCAGCAGCTCTAGCCCCGAAGGCTACGAGCAGTACTTC.